Below are 28 T cell receptor beta chains sequenced from a single sample in a study of blood T cell repertoires in COVID-19. Produced via immunoSEQ multiplex PCR; TCRdb's table is partial and in-frame only. The sample contains about 250,000 clones, around 89% of which appear only once. Specimen: peripheral blood. All receptors come from a woman aged 30 to 39 with COVID-19, enrolled during active disease.

This rearrangement joins TRBV24-1 to TRBJ1-1; TRBD1 matches 10 bases. This CDR3 contains 15 residues. J lost 3 bases, V lost 8 bases, and 8 bases had no gene match. Per germline, CDR1 KGHDR and CDR2 SFDVKD. CDR3 region: CATIGPGTGDTEAFF. CDR3 DNA: TGTGCCACCATCGGGCCCGGGACAGGGGACACTGAAGCTTTCTTT.

The chain carries TRBV18 and TRBJ2-1; TRBD2 is a possible D gene (5 bases). CDR1 is KGHSH and CDR2 is LQKENI in the germline V gene. Trimming took 5 bases from V and 4 from J, leaving 15 bases between them. The CDR3 runs 15 residues. CDR3 amino acids: CASSIDTGGYNEQFF. The CDR3 DNA reads as TGTGCCAGCTCAATCGACACCGGAGGATACAATGAGCAGTTCTTC. Looking up the rest from reference TRBV18 and TRBJ2-1 gives the full variable domain: NAGVMQNPRHLVRRRGQEARLRCSPMKGHSHVYWYRQLPEEGLKFMVYLQKENIIDESGMPKERFSAEFPKEGPSILRIQQVVRGDSAAYFCASSIDTGGYNEQFFGPGTRLTVL.

This chain connects TRBV6-2 or TRBV6-3 to TRBJ2-2, with a possible D match to TRBD2 (5 bases). CDR3 length: 14 amino acids. V was shortened by 5 bases and J by 4 bases, with 11 bases between the two germline ends. CDR1 MNHEY and CDR2 SVGEGT come from the germline V gene. CDR3 sequence (DNA): TGTGCCAGCAGTCTTACTAGGAGCACCGGGGAGCTGTTTTTT. Translating gives CASSLTRSTGELFF.

The chain combines TRBV19 with TRBJ1-2; a possible D gene is TRBD1 (5 bases). Per germline, CDR1 LNHDA and CDR2 SQIVND (reference sequence). The V and J ends lost 8 bases and 3 bases respectively, with 13 bases between them. The CDR3 is made up of 13 amino acids. The CDR3 sequence is CASQLTAHYGYTF. CDR3 coding DNA: TGTGCCAGTCAATTGACAGCCCACTATGGCTACACCTTC.

V gene TRBV5-4 combines with J gene TRBJ2-3; TRBD2 matches 14 bases. Germline trimming cut 5 bases from V and 6 bases from J; bases unmatched to any gene: 11. The CDR3 length is 17 residues. Germline CDR1 SGHNT, CDR2 YYREEE (reference sequence). The CDR3 DNA follows: TGTGCCAGCAGTAAAAGACTAGCGGGAGGGGAACGCGATACGCAGTATTTT. This codes for CASSKRLAGGERDTQYF.

The rearrangement uses TRBV19 and TRBJ2-5; 7 positions match TRBD1. The length of the CDR3 is 14 residues. Per germline, CDR1 LNHDA and CDR2 SQIVND (reference sequence). Trimming took 6 bases from V and 3 from J; bases not matched to a gene: 7. CDR3 region: CASSLQGQEETQYF. CDR3 DNA: TGTGCCAGTAGCTTACAGGGGCAGGAAGAGACCCAGTACTTC.

For this clone: At one boundary the junction diverges from the germline segment, which might be a read error. This chain joins TRBV12-3 or TRBV12-4 and TRBJ1-2, with 7 bases lining up with TRBD1. The CDR3 spans 12 residues. The CDR3 reads CASNLQGSGYTF. The DNA of the CDR3 is TGTGCCAGCAATTTACAGGGGTCTGGCTACACCTTC.

The chain is built from TRBV25-1 and TRBJ1-1; weak D call: TRBD1 (5 bases). The CDR3 covers 12 residues. Germline-derived CDR1 and CDR2 are MGHDK and SYGVNS. With 3 bases removed from V and 3 bases from J, the gap between germline ends came to 5 bases. CDR3 nucleotides: TGTGCCAGCAGTGACAGGGACACTGAAGCTTTCTTT. This gives the protein CASSDRDTEAFF.

The gene calls are TRBV21-1 and TRBJ2-7; the DNA was not used to check the table's D call, TRBD2. TRBV21-1 is labeled a pseudogene. This CDR3 is built from 20 residues. The CDR3 reads CASSKDGERPLRGWSYEQYV. CDR3 in DNA: TGTGCCAGCAGCAAAGATGGGGAGCGGCCGCTCCGGGGTTGGTCCTACGAGCAGTACGTC.

About this clone itself: Other DNA sequences in the same sample also yield this CDR3. The chain uses TRBV10-3 and TRBJ1-2; weak D call: TRBD1 (5 bases). Germline CDR1 is ENHRY and CDR2 is SYGVKD. This CDR3 is built from 13 residues. Trimming left V 3 bases short and J 2 bases short, with 7 bases between. In nucleotides, the CDR3 is TGTGCCATCAGTGAAGCAGGGAACTATGGCTACACCTTC. It codes for CAISEAGNYGYTF.

The chain couples TRBV7-9 to TRBJ1-1, with D uncertain. CDR3 size: 14 residues. Germline-derived CDR1 and CDR2 are SEHNR and FQNEAQ (reference sequence). V was trimmed by 1 base and J by 7 bases, leaving 13 bases between them. CDR3 region: CASSLGSAAYEAFF. CDR3 sequence (DNA): TGTGCCAGCAGCTTAGGATCGGCAGCGTATGAAGCTTTCTTT.

This clone has at least ten counts. The gene calls are TRBV12-3 or TRBV12-4 and TRBJ2-2; no firm D call. The V gene lost 7 bases and the J gene lost 4 bases, with 7 bases spanning the gap. CDR3 length: 12 residues. The CDR3 DNA follows: TGTGCCAGCACCTTCAGCACCGGGGAGCTGTTTTTT. This codes for CASTFSTGELFF.

This clone was seen just once. The gene calls are TRBV7-8 and TRBJ2-5; D perhaps matches TRBD1 (5 bases). In germline, CDR1 is SGHVS, CDR2 FQNEAQ. With 4 bases removed from V and 7 bases from J, the gap between germline ends came to 7 bases. This CDR3 contains 11 residues. As DNA, the CDR3 is TGTGCCAGCAGCTCTAGGGGGACCCAGTACTTC. Translation gives CASSSRGTQYF.

This clone was counted between two and nine times. The rearrangement joins TRBV19 to TRBJ1-4; possibly TRBD1 for D (5 bases). V lost 8 bases to trimming and J lost 6 bases, with 10 bases between them. The CDR3 is 12 amino acids. Looked up from germline, CDR1 is LNHDA and CDR2 is SQIVND (reference sequence). CDR3 DNA: TGTGCCAGTGAGGAGGGACATGAAAAACTGTTTTTT. Translated: CASEEGHEKLFF.

V and J are TRBV6-5 and TRBJ2-7; D remains ambiguous. The CDR3 covers 15 residues. The germline V and J ends were trimmed by 5 bases and 5 bases, with 19 bases remaining between them. Germline V gene lookup returns CDR1 MNHEY and CDR2 SVGAGI. CDR3 in DNA: TGTGCCAGCAGTCCTCGAGGTTTTGTGTTGGACGAGCAGTACGTC. Translating it yields CASSPRGFVLDEQYV.

The rearrangement joins TRBV15 to TRBJ2-3; D may be TRBD2 (7 bases). The CDR3 runs 17 residues. The germline V and J ends were trimmed by 1 base and 3 bases, with 17 bases remaining between them. Germline assignment: CDR1 LNHNV and CDR2 YYDKDF (reference sequence). CDR3: CATSRGGRGARTDTQYF. The CDR3 region has the DNA TGTGCCACCAGCAGAGGAGGTCGGGGGGCCCGGACAGATACGCAGTATTTT.

This clone has only a few counts. The rearrangement links TRBV10-3 to TRBJ2-5; TRBD1 aligns across 9 bases. V lost 3 bases to trimming and J lost 3 bases; unmatched junction nucleotides: 5. Germline CDR1 is ENHRY and CDR2 is SYGVKD. CDR3 length: 15 amino acids. CDR3 amino acids: CAISDVGQGKETQYF. As DNA, the CDR3 is TGTGCCATCAGTGATGTGGGACAGGGCAAAGAGACCCAGTACTTC.

The gene calls are TRBV27 and TRBJ2-1; 8 bases are a match to TRBD2. The V segment lost 3 bases and the J segment 6 bases; nucleotides outside the gene matches: 7. The CDR3 runs to 15 residues. Germline CDR1 MNHEY, CDR2 SMNVEV (reference sequence). This CDR3 reads CASSFLAGLFNEQFF. The CDR3 nucleotides are TGTGCCAGCAGTTTTTTAGCGGGGTTATTCAATGAGCAGTTCTTC.

The chain couples TRBV27 to TRBJ2-1; the D gene is possibly TRBD1 (8 bases). Germline V gene data show CDR1 as MNHEY and CDR2 as SMNVEV (reference sequence). This CDR3 is built from 15 residues. Trimming took off 7 bases at V and 6 bases at J, with 19 bases between the two ends. CDR3 protein: CASTSGQGGRNEQFF. The CDR3, as DNA: TGTGCCAGCACGAGCGGACAGGGAGGGCGCAATGAGCAGTTCTTC.

The chain carries TRBV7-8 and TRBJ2-5; the match to TRBD2 covers 8 bases. The CDR3 is made up of 14 amino acids. Germline V gives CDR1 SGHVS, CDR2 FQNEAQ. V shed 5 bases and J 5 bases; nucleotides not matched to a gene: 7. Here the CDR3 reads CASSPSGRGETQYF. CDR3 DNA: TGTGCCAGCAGCCCGAGCGGGAGAGGGGAGACCCAGTACTTC.

The J gene is TRBJ2-1, the V gene TRBV18; no clear D. This CDR3 contains 17 residues. In germline, CDR1 is KGHSH, CDR2 LQKENI. V lost 0 bases, J lost 0 bases, and 12 bases lay in between. Here the CDR3 DNA reads TGTGCCAGCTCACCACCTACGGCGGAAAGCTCCTACAATGAGCAGTTCTTC. Protein sequence: CASSPPTAESSYNEQFF.

Only a few counts were recorded for this clone. One end of the junction fails to match germline, which may point to a read error. The genes are TRBV6-5 and TRBJ1-1, with D unclear. The CDR3 spans 10 residues. CDR1 MNHEY and CDR2 SVGAGI come from the germline V gene. The CDR3: CASRNSEAFF. Written as DNA, the CDR3 is TGTGCCAGCAGGAACTCTGAAGCTTTCTTT.

This chain links TRBV19 with TRBJ2-2, with D unclear. This CDR3 spans 13 amino acids. Between the trimmed V and J ends, which lost 3 bases and 4 bases, there was a span of 6 bases. CDR1 and CDR2 (germline): LNHDA, SQIVND (reference sequence). CDR3 sequence: CASSIRLTGELFF. The CDR3 nucleotides are TGTGCCAGTAGTATCCGACTCACCGGGGAGCTGTTTTTT.

The gene calls are TRBV6-1 and TRBJ1-1, with D uncertain. There are 15 residues in the CDR3. Germline loops: CDR1 MNHNS, CDR2 SASEGT. V was cut by 1 base and J by 3 bases, with 12 bases left in between. The CDR3 spells CASSEEGSGDTEAFF. The CDR3 DNA is TGTGCCAGCAGTGAAGAAGGGAGCGGGGACACTGAAGCTTTCTTT.

This clone was seen a few times. The chain has TRBV28 and TRBJ2-5; no definite D call. The CDR3 totals 11 residues. Germline values: CDR1 MDHEN, CDR2 SYDVKM. The V end was cut by 6 bases, the J end by 5 bases, with 7 bases between. The CDR3 protein is CASSSVETQYF. CDR3 coding DNA: TGTGCCAGCAGCTCTGTGGAGACCCAGTACTTC.

The genes are TRBV5-6 and TRBJ2-2; the D is unclear. This CDR3 is 15 amino acids long. Germline-derived CDR1 and CDR2 are SGHDT and YYEEEE. V lost 1 base, J lost 0 bases, and 7 bases lay in between. In DNA, the CDR3 is TGTGCCAGCAGCTTGCTCCCCGCGAACACCGGGGAGCTGTTTTTT. This encodes CASSLLPANTGELFF.

The CDR3 reads CASRIRGATYNEQFF. CDR3 DNA: TGTGCCAGCAGAATCCGGGGGGCCACCTACAATGAGCAGTTCTTC. This rearrangement joins TRBV28 to TRBJ2-1, with D possibly being TRBD2 (7 bases). The CDR3 runs to 15 residues. Trimming cost V 6 bases and J 2 bases, with 14 bases left between them. In germline, CDR1 is MDHEN, CDR2 SYDVKM.

The gene calls are TRBV5-5 and TRBJ1-2; possible D gene TRBD1, 6 bases. The germline CDR1 and CDR2 sequences are SGHKS and YYEKEE (reference sequence). V lost 4 bases and J lost 8, with 18 bases in between. The CDR3 is 14 amino acids. The CDR3 loop is CASSPTPGVWGYTF. The CDR3 DNA reads TGTGCCAGCAGCCCGACCCCAGGGGTTTGGGGCTACACCTTC.